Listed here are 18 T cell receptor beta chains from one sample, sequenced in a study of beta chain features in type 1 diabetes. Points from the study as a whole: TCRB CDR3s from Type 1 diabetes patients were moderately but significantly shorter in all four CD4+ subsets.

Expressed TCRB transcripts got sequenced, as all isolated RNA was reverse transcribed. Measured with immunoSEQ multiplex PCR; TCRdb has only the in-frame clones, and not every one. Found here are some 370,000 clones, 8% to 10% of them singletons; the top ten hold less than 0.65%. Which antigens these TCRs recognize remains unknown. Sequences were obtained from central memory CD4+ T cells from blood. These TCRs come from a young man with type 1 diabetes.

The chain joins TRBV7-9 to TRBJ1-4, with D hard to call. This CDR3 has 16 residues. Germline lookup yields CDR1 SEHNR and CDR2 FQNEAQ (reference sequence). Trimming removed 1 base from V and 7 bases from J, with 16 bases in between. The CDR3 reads CASSLGVGLVGEKLFF. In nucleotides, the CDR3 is TGTGCCAGCAGCTTAGGAGTGGGGTTGGTAGGTGAAAAACTGTTTTTT.

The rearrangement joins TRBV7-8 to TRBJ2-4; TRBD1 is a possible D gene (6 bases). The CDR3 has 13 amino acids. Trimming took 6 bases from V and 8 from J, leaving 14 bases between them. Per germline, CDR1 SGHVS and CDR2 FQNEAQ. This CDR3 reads CASSPQGKDIQYF. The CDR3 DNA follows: TGTGCCAGCAGTCCACAGGGAAAGGACATTCAGTACTTC.

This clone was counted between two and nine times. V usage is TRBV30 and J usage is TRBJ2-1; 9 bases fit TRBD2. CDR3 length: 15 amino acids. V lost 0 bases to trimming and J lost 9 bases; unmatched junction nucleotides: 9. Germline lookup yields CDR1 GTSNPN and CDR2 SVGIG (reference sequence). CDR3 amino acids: CAWSVQLAGGGEQFF. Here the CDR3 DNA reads TGTGCCTGGAGTGTACAACTAGCGGGCGGCGGTGAGCAGTTCTTC.

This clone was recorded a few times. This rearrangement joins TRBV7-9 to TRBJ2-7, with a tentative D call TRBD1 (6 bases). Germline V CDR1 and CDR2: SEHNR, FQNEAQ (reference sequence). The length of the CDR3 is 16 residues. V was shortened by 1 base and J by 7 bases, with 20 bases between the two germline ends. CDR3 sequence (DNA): TGTGCCAGCAGCTTAGGGGGGTCGACAGGAGGAGAGGAGCAGTACTTC. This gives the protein CASSLGGSTGGEEQYF.

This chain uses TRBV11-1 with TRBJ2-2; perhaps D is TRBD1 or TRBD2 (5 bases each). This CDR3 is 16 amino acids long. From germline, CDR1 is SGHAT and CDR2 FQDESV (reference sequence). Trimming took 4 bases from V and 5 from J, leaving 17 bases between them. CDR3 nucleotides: TGTGCCAGCAGCTCCTCCCTAGCCCCAGGGACCGGGGAGCTGTTTTTT. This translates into CASSSSLAPGTGELFF.

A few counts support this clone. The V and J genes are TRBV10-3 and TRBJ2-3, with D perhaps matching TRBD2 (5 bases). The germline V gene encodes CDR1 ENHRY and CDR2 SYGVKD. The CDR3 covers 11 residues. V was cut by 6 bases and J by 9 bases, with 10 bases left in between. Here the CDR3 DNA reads TGTGCCATCAGCCGGGGAAGAACGCAGTATTTT. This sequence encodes CAISRGRTQYF.

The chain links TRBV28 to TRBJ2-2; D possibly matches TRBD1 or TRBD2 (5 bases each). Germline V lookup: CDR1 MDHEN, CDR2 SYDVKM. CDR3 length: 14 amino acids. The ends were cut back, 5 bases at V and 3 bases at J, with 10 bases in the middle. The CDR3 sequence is CASSRGPHTGELFF. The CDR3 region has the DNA TGTGCCAGCAGTAGGGGACCACACACCGGGGAGCTGTTTTTT.

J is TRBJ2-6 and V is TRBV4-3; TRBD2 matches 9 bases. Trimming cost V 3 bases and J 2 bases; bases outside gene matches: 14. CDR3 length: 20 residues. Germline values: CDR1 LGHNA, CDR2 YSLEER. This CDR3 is CASSHMREGLALAGANVLTF. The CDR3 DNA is TGCGCCAGCAGCCATATGCGGGAGGGCCTCGCCCTCGCTGGGGCCAACGTCCTGACTTTC.

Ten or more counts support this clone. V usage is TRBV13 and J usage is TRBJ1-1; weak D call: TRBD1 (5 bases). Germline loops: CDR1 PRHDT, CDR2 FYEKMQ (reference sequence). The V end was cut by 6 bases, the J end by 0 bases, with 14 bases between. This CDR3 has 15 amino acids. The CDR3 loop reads CASRRGGGMNTEAFF. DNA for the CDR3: TGTGCCAGCAGGAGAGGCGGGGGGATGAACACTGAAGCTTTCTTT.

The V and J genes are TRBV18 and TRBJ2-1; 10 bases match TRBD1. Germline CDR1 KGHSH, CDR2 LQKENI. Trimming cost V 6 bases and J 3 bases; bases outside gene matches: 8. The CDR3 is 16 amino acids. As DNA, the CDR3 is TGTGCCAGCTCGTCATCGGGACAGGGGAGCTACAATGAGCAGTTCTTC. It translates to CASSSSGQGSYNEQFF.

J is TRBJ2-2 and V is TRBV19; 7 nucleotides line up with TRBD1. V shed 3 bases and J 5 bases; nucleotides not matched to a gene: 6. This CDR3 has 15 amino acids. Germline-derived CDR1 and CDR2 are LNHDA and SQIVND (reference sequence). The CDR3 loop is CASSIEGAVTGELFF. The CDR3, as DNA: TGTGCCAGTAGTATCGAGGGGGCAGTGACCGGGGAGCTGTTTTTT.

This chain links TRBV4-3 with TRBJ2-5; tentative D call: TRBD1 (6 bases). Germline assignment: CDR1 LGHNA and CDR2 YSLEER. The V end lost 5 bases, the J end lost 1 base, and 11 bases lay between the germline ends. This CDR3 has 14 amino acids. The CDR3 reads CASSLVTGQETQYF. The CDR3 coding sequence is TGCGCCAGCAGCTTGGTGACAGGCCAAGAGACCCAGTACTTC.

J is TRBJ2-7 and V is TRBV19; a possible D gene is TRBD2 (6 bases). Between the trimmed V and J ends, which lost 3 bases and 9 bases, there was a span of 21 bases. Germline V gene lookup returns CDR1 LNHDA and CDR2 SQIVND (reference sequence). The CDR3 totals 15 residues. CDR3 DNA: TGTGCCAGTAGTATGGTCTCCCGGGACTCCAAAAGGCAGTACTTC. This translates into CASSMVSRDSKRQYF.

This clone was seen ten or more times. CDR3 DNA sequence: TGTGCCATCAGTGAGTTCGGCGGGAGGGGGTACAATGAGCAGTTCTTC. Translated, it gives CAISEFGGRGYNEQFF. V usage is TRBV10-3 and J usage is TRBJ2-1; 9 bases match TRBD2. Germline V gives CDR1 ENHRY, CDR2 SYGVKD. CDR3 length: 16 amino acids. V gave up 1 base and J gave up 4 bases; unmatched junction bases: 5.

This CDR3 reads CASRTGPSSYEQYF. Here the CDR3 DNA reads TGTGCCAGCAGAACGGGACCGAGCTCCTACGAGCAGTACTTC. The genes are TRBV28 and TRBJ2-5, with D perhaps given as TRBD1 or TRBD2 (5 bases each). Gene TRBJ2-7 matches the end of the DNA better, so the J call may be wrong. The CDR3 totals 14 residues. Germline CDR1 is MDHEN and CDR2 is SYDVKM.

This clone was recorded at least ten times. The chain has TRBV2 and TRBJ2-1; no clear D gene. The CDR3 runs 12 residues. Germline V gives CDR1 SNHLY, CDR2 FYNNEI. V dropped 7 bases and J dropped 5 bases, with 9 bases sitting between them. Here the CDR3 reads CASNLQNNEQFF. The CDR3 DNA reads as TGTGCCAGCAACCTCCAAAACAATGAGCAGTTCTTC.

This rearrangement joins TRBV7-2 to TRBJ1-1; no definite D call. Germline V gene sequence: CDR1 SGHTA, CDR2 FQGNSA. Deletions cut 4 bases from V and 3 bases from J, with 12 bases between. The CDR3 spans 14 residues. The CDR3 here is CASSSRYLDTEAFF. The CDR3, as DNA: TGTGCCAGCAGCTCCAGGTACTTAGACACTGAAGCTTTCTTT. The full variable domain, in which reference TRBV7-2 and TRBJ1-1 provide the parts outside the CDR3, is GAGVSQSPSNKVTEKGKDVELRCDPISGHTALYWYRQSLGQGLEFLIYFQGNSAPDKSGLPSDRFSAERTGGSVSTLTIQRTQQEDSAVYLCASSSRYLDTEAFFGQGTRLTVV.

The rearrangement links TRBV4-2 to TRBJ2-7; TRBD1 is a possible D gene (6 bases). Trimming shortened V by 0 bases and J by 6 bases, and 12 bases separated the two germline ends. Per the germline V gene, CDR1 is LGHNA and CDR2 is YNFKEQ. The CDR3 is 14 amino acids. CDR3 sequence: CASSQDSQGREQYF. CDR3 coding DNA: TGTGCCAGCAGCCAAGATTCACAGGGTCGCGAGCAGTACTTC.